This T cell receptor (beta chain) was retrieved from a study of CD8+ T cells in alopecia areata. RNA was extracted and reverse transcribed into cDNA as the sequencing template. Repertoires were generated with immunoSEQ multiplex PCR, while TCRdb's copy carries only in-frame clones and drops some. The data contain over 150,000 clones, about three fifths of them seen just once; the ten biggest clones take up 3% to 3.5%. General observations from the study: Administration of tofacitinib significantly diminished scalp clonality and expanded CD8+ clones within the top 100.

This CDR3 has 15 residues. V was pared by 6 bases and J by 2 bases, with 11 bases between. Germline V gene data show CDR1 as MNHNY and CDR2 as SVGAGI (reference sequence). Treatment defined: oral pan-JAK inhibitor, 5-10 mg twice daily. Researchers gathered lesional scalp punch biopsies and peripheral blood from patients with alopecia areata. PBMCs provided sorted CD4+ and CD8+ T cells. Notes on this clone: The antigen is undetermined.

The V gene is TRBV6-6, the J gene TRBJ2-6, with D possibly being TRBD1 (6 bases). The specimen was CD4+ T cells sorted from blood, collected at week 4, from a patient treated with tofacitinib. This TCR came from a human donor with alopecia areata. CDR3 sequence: CASSHGQTGANVLTF. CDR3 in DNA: TGTGCCAGCAGCCACGGACAGACTGGGGCCAACGTCCTGACTTTC.